What follows describes a single TCR beta chain. What it binds is not known. The PCR was carried out with 60 Vbeta primers and 13 Jbeta primers. Sequencing used immunoSEQ multiplex PCR; TCRdb keeps in-frame clones, though not all of them. The sample consists of roughly 100,000 clones, around 76% of them appearing once. Donors sampled were nominally healthy, though unrecorded immune exposures were likely. This CDR3 comprises 12 residues. V lost 3 bases to trimming and J lost 7 bases, with 7 bases between them. CDR1 is LNHDA and CDR2 is SQIVND in the germline V gene (reference sequence). This entry belongs to a study of cytomegalovirus exposure and HLA in healthy donors. Study outcomes and limitations: An ancestry cluster, one associated with Asian ancestry, reportedly showed fewer N-insertions than the approximately 650-donor mean in a later analysis. When analyzed later, the rates of TCR association showed variation by HLA locus, with DRB1 the most and HLA-C the fewest.

The genes are TRBV19 and TRBJ1-3; TRBD1 might be the D (5 bases). The receptor's source is a woman aged 45-65 years in good health and CMV-seropositive. The sequencing sample was made of PBMCs. CDR3 amino acids: CASSIRGNTIYF. The CDR3 nucleotides read TGTGCCAGTAGTATCCGGGGGAACACCATATATTTT. The full variable domain, with the rest looked up from reference TRBV19 and TRBJ1-3, is DGGITQSPKYLFRKEGQNVTLSCEQNLNHDAMYWYRQDPGQGLRLIYYSQIVNDFQKGDIAEGYSVSREKKESFPLTVTSAQKNPTAFYLCASSIRGNTIYFGEGSWLTVV.